This T cell receptor (beta chain) was observed in a study of blood T cell repertoires in COVID-19. Original handling: Estimated nucleated cell counts came from reference gene primer amplification. Using immunoSEQ multiplex PCR, the repertoire was profiled, and TCRdb retains in-frame clones only, with some absent. The V and J calls and clone size were taken over from that table, and D and trimming were inferred from the DNA. Among some 70,000 clones listed, 87% were seen once. Sequencing was done on a sample of peripheral blood. The TCR comes from a man aged 50 to 60 with active COVID-19.

The CDR3 nucleotides read TGCGCCAGCAGCTCGGGACTAGTTTACAATGAGCAGTTCTTC. Its protein is CASSSGLVYNEQFF. V gene TRBV5-1 combines with J gene TRBJ2-1; 8 bases agree with TRBD2. The CDR3 runs 14 residues. Per the germline V gene, CDR1 is SGHRS and CDR2 is YFSETQ. V lost 3 bases and J lost 4; bases outside the gene matches: 3.